These T cell receptor beta chains were read from a single sample in a study of PD-L1 blockade in urothelial cancer. Repertoires were generated with immunoSEQ multiplex PCR, while TCRdb's copy carries only in-frame clones and drops some. The table shows 54,000 or so clones, with more than 80% occurring only once. The sequencing here drew on PBMCs, taken around atezolizumab (anti-PD-L1) treatment. These receptors were collected from a man between 45 and 60 years old with urothelial cancer. Each CDR3 is given with its conserved first and last residue. D genes are given only for firm matches. Clone size, where shown, is once, few, many, or a class for clones that have expanded.

NA	TRBV6-5	TRBJ2-3	TRBD2	CASSYGGGKTDTQYF	TGTGCCAGCAGTTACGGCGGGGGGAAAACAGATACGCAGTATTTT
NA	TRBV4-3	TRBJ2-7	NA	CASSVTSEGEIHEQYF	TGCGCCAGCAGCGTGACCTCAGAGGGGGAGATCCACGAGCAGTACTTC
NA	TRBV10-3	TRBJ2-6	NA	CAIRIYRAGANVLTF	TGTGCCATCAGGATTTACAGGGCTGGGGCCAACGTCCTGACTTTC
NA	TRBV5-1	TRBJ1-5	TRBD1	CASSLSPTGSNQPQHF	TGCGCCAGCAGCTTGTCCCCGACAGGGAGCAATCAGCCCCAGCATTTT
NA	TRBV19	TRBJ2-6	NA	CASRRGSGANVLTF	TGTGCCAGTCGAAGGGGCTCTGGGGCCAACGTCCTGACTTTC
NA	TRBV27	TRBJ2-1	NA	CASSRTSYNEQFF	TGTGCCAGCAGCCGGACTTCCTACAATGAGCAGTTCTTC
NA	TRBV11-3	TRBJ1-5	TRBD1	CASIQQGGNQPQHF	TGTGCCAGCATCCAACAGGGGGGCAATCAGCCCCAGCATTTT
NA	TRBV5-4	TRBJ2-6	NA	CASSLATGSGANVLTF	TGTGCCAGCAGCTTGGCCACAGGCTCTGGGGCCAACGTCCTGACTTTC
NA	TRBV7-9	TRBJ1-4	TRBD1	CASSPDRVREKLFF	TGTGCCAGCAGCCCGGACAGGGTACGGGAAAAACTGTTTTTT
NA	TRBV5-1	TRBJ2-3	NA	CASSLTTDTQYF	TGCGCCAGCAGCTTAACAACAGATACGCAGTATTTT
NA	TRBV6-6	TRBJ2-7	TRBD1	CASSYLRQGITYEQYF	TGTGCCAGCAGTTACTTGAGACAGGGGATTACCTACGAGCAGTACTTC
NA	TRBV11-3	TRBJ2-3	NA	CASSLGADSDTDTQYF	TGTGCCAGCAGCTTAGGGGCGGACTCAGACACAGATACGCAGTATTTT
NA	TRBV19	TRBJ2-1	TRBD2	CASSAGVAGPYNEQFF	TGTGCCAGTAGTGCCGGGGTAGCGGGGCCCTACAATGAGCAGTTCTTC
NA	TRBV5-8	TRBJ2-3	NA	CASSSLSWGRKDTQYF	TGTGCCAGCTCCTCCCTGAGTTGGGGGCGTAAAGATACGCAGTATTTT
NA	TRBV27	TRBJ2-1	TRBD2	CASSLYTVGGVGLGNEQFF	TGTGCCAGCAGTTTATATACCGTTGGGGGGGTGGGCCTAGGCAATGAGCAGTTCTTC
once	TRBV28	TRBJ1-4	NA	CASNRANEKLFF	TGTGCCAGCAATCGTGCTAATGAAAAACTGTTTTTT
NA	TRBV5-6	TRBJ2-7	NA	CASSLGGHIYEQYF	TGTGCCAGCAGCTTGGGGGGACATATTTACGAGCAGTACTTC
NA	TRBV2	TRBJ2-3	NA	CARAIGADTQYF	TGTGCCAGGGCTATCGGGGCAGATACGCAGTATTTT
NA	TRBV4-1	TRBJ2-3	TRBD2	CASSQAGLAGNTDTQYF	TGCGCCAGCAGCCAAGCGGGACTAGCGGGGAACACAGATACGCAGTATTTT
NA	TRBV18	TRBJ2-5	TRBD1	CASSPLSSGTGVKETQYF	TGTGCCAGCTCACCCCTAAGCTCCGGGACAGGGGTTAAAGAGACCCAGTACTTC
NA	TRBV10-2	TRBJ2-7	NA	CASSPRTTSPYEQYF	TGCGCCAGCAGTCCAAGGACTACTTCACCCTACGAGCAGTACTTC
once	TRBV7-8	TRBJ2-7	TRBD1	CASSLVGDIYRGSRYEQYF	TGTGCCAGCAGCTTGGTCGGGGATATTTACAGGGGAAGCAGGTACGAGCAGTACTTC
NA	TRBV28	TRBJ2-7	NA	CASSLNYRDFLTYEQYF	TGTGCCAGCAGTTTAAACTACCGGGACTTCCTTACCTACGAGCAGTACTTC
NA	TRBV5-4	TRBJ1-2	TRBD1	CASNRDRENYGYTF	TGTGCCAGCAATCGGGACAGAGAAAACTATGGCTACACCTTC
few	TRBV6-5	TRBJ2-1	TRBD1	CASSYGPGQGHNEQFF	TGTGCCAGCAGTTACGGACCAGGACAGGGCCACAATGAGCAGTTCTTC
NA	TRBV28	TRBJ2-7	TRBD1	CASSLPGQGMNRVYEQYF	TGTGCCAGCAGTTTACCGGGACAGGGTATGAATAGAGTCTACGAGCAGTACTTC
NA	TRBV20-1	TRBJ1-4	NA	CSAWREKLFF	TGCAGTGCCTGGAGGGAAAAACTGTTTTTT
NA	TRBV29-1	TRBJ2-3	TRBD2	CSVPSGGVTQYF	TGCAGCGTTCCTAGCGGAGGAGTTACGCAGTATTTT
NA	TRBV19	TRBJ1-1	NA	CASSIDPRPRNTEAFF	TGTGCCAGTAGTATAGATCCCAGGCCCCGGAACACTGAAGCTTTCTTT
NA	TRBV5-1	TRBJ1-2	NA	CASSLGRAGGAYGYTF	TGCGCCAGCAGCTTGGGCAGGGCCGGGGGGGCATATGGCTACACCTTC
NA	TRBV7-9	TRBJ1-1	NA	CASSISQGVNTEAFF	TGTGCCAGCAGCATATCCCAGGGCGTGAACACTGAAGCTTTCTTT
NA	TRBV10-1	TRBJ2-1	TRBD2	CASSSSGSYNEQFF	TGCGCCAGCAGTTCTAGCGGATCCTACAATGAGCAGTTCTTC
NA	TRBV11-3	TRBJ2-6	TRBD1	CASSFGTGGAGANVLTF	TGTGCCAGCAGCTTCGGGACAGGGGGCGCTGGGGCCAACGTCCTGACTTTC
once	TRBV6-1	TRBJ1-2	TRBD1	CASSEGGGTGGISSGYTF	TGTGCCAGCAGTGAAGGGGGGGGGACAGGGGGCATCTCTAGCGGCTACACCTTC
NA	TRBV7-3	TRBJ2-1	TRBD1	CASSPRWGQGSSEQFF	TGTGCCAGCAGCCCAAGGTGGGGACAGGGGTCCAGTGAGCAGTTCTTC
NA	TRBV11-2	TRBJ2-7	NA	CASSLGWGAYEQYF	TGTGCCAGCAGCTTAGGGTGGGGGGCCTACGAGCAGTACTTC
NA	TRBV19	TRBJ1-4	TRBD1	CASTPTGGFNEKLFF	TGTGCCAGCACCCCAACAGGGGGCTTTAATGAAAAACTGTTTTTT
NA	TRBV9	TRBJ2-6	NA	CASLASGANVLTF	TGTGCCAGTTTAGCTAGCGGGGCCAACGTCCTGACTTTC
once	TRBV9	TRBJ2-5	NA	CASSVGSGRETQYF	TGTGCCAGCAGCGTAGGTTCAGGGCGGGAGACCCAGTACTTC
NA	TRBV13	TRBJ2-7	NA	CASSSRLGGEQYF	TGTGCCAGCAGCAGTAGACTAGGAGGCGAGCAGTACTTC